This T cell receptor beta chain derives from a study of response to subunit inactivated influenza vaccine. This clonotype was detected only a few times. No antigen is known for it. TCRdb reprocessed the RT-PCR reads via MiXCR and lists one record per CDR3 protein. Of 600,000 to 850,000 distinct CDR3 sequences listed, 14% are singletons. Study results and caveats: Authors suggested each seasonal flu vaccination may recruit only limited numbers of new T cells.

The sequence came from a man in his fifties or sixties who received an inactivated influenza vaccine. The sample here was PBMCs from blood, taken about 14 days before vaccination.

CDR3 DNA: TGCAGTGCCGCCGCCTCCGGGACATTTCCCTACGAGCAGTACTTC. Translating it yields CSAAASGTFPYEQYF. This chain links TRBV20-1 with TRBJ2-7, with a weak D call TRBD1 (6 bases). The CDR3 contains 15 residues. The V gene's germline CDR1 is DFQATT and CDR2 SNEGSKA (reference sequence). Trimming cost V 6 bases and J 2 bases, with 20 bases left between them.